These T cell receptor beta chains were read from a single sample in a study of blood T cell repertoires in COVID-19. Method: immunoSEQ multiplex PCR; TCRdb's copy keeps in-frame clones and lacks some. The sample lists 110,000 or so clones, 80% to 90% occurring once. The sequencing input was peripheral blood. The receptors derive from a human donor in a cohort sampled during active COVID-19. Each CDR3 is given with its conserved first and last residue. Each record gives: J gene, D gene, CDR3 length, clone size, V gene, CDR3 DNA, CDR3 protein. The D gene is left open where the match is weak. Not all rows give a size; the values are once, few, many and, for expanded clones, a class.

j_call: TRBJ2-6; d_call: -; cdr3_length: 15; clone_size: -; v_call: TRBV6-5; cdr3_nt: TGTGCCAGCAGTTACACAGTTGCTGAGGCCAACGTCCTGACTTTC; cdr3_aa: CASSYTVAEANVLTF
j_call: TRBJ1-2; d_call: -; cdr3_length: 14; clone_size: once; v_call: TRBV3-1/TRBV3-2; cdr3_nt: TGTGCCAGCAGCCTCCTCGGAGGGGCCTATGGCTACACCTTC; cdr3_aa: CASSLLGGAYGYTF
j_call: TRBJ1-2; d_call: -; cdr3_length: 11; clone_size: once; v_call: TRBV20-1; cdr3_nt: TGCAGTGCCATCGGGGGAAACGGCTACACCTTC; cdr3_aa: CSAIGGNGYTF
j_call: TRBJ2-7; d_call: TRBD2; cdr3_length: 15; clone_size: few; v_call: TRBV6-2/TRBV6-3; cdr3_nt: TGTGCCAGCAGTTACTCCGGGACTAGCGGCTACGAGCAGTACTTC; cdr3_aa: CASSYSGTSGYEQYF
j_call: TRBJ2-7; d_call: -; cdr3_length: 15; clone_size: -; v_call: TRBV3-1/TRBV3-2; cdr3_nt: TGTGCCAGCAGCCAAGGAGCCGCGGTAGCCTACGAGCAGTACTTC; cdr3_aa: CASSQGAAVAYEQYF
j_call: TRBJ1-3; d_call: TRBD1; cdr3_length: 15; clone_size: -; v_call: TRBV6-1; cdr3_nt: TGTGCCAGCAGTGAGAGGGGGCGGTCCGGAAACACCATATATTTT; cdr3_aa: CASSERGRSGNTIYF
j_call: TRBJ2-5; d_call: -; cdr3_length: 13; clone_size: -; v_call: TRBV19; cdr3_nt: TGTGCCAGTAGTATCGGCAGGTCCGAGACCCAGTACTTC; cdr3_aa: CASSIGRSETQYF
j_call: TRBJ2-5; d_call: -; cdr3_length: 13; clone_size: -; v_call: TRBV5-6; cdr3_nt: TGTGCCAGCAGCACGGACTACGTAGAGACCCAGTACTTC; cdr3_aa: CASSTDYVETQYF
j_call: TRBJ1-1; d_call: -; cdr3_length: 14; clone_size: once; v_call: TRBV19; cdr3_nt: TGTGCCAGTAATTTTGCCAGGGTGAACACTGAAGCTTTCTTT; cdr3_aa: CASNFARVNTEAFF
j_call: TRBJ2-7; d_call: TRBD2; cdr3_length: 15; clone_size: -; v_call: TRBV7-8; cdr3_nt: TGTGCCAGCAGCCGAGAAGCGGGATCCTCCTACGAGCAGTACTTC; cdr3_aa: CASSREAGSSYEQYF
j_call: TRBJ1-1; d_call: -; cdr3_length: 14; clone_size: -; v_call: TRBV13; cdr3_nt: TGTGCCAGCAGCTCTTCCCGGGGAAAAAGTGAAGCTTTCTTT; cdr3_aa: CASSSSRGKSEAFF
j_call: TRBJ1-6; d_call: -; cdr3_length: 15; clone_size: -; v_call: TRBV25-1; cdr3_nt: TGTGCCAGCAGTGAAGGGCACAGTCTAAATTCACCCCTCCACTTT; cdr3_aa: CASSEGHSLNSPLHF
j_call: TRBJ1-2; d_call: -; cdr3_length: 15; clone_size: -; v_call: TRBV7-2; cdr3_nt: TGTGCCAGCAGCGGGAGGGACGCCGCCGGCTATGGCTACACCTTC; cdr3_aa: CASSGRDAAGYGYTF
j_call: TRBJ1-4; d_call: TRBD1; cdr3_length: 16; clone_size: -; v_call: TRBV7-2; cdr3_nt: TGTGCCAGCAGCTTGGGGGGACAGGCGAGAAATGAAAAACTGTTTTTT; cdr3_aa: CASSLGGQARNEKLFF
j_call: TRBJ1-1; d_call: -; cdr3_length: 9; clone_size: -; v_call: TRBV30; cdr3_nt: TGTGCGGGGGGGGTTAGAGCTTTCTTT; cdr3_aa: CAGGVRAFF
j_call: TRBJ2-3; d_call: -; cdr3_length: 15; clone_size: -; v_call: TRBV7-2; cdr3_nt: TGTGCCAGCAGCACAAGGCCGGGGGACACAGATACGCAGTATTTT; cdr3_aa: CASSTRPGDTDTQYF
j_call: TRBJ1-5; d_call: TRBD1; cdr3_length: 16; clone_size: -; v_call: TRBV23-1; cdr3_nt: TGCGCCAGCAGTCAGTTCCTCGGACAGGGGGATCAGCCCCAGCATTTT; cdr3_aa: CASSQFLGQGDQPQHF
j_call: TRBJ2-7; d_call: TRBD1; cdr3_length: 14; clone_size: -; v_call: TRBV6-5; cdr3_nt: TGTGCCAGCAGTTACTCACCTGGACAGGCGGCGCAGTACTTC; cdr3_aa: CASSYSPGQAAQYF
j_call: TRBJ2-7; d_call: TRBD2; cdr3_length: 14; clone_size: -; v_call: TRBV2; cdr3_nt: TGTGCCTCCAATCGGGGACTAGAAATTTACGAGCAGTACTTC; cdr3_aa: CASNRGLEIYEQYF
j_call: TRBJ2-7; d_call: -; cdr3_length: 15; clone_size: once; v_call: TRBV6-5; cdr3_nt: TGTGCCAGCAGTTACACCCAGGGGCCCTCCTACGAGCAGTACTTC; cdr3_aa: CASSYTQGPSYEQYF
j_call: TRBJ1-2; d_call: TRBD1; cdr3_length: 13; clone_size: few; v_call: TRBV4-3; cdr3_nt: TGCGCCAGCAGCCAAACAGGGGGCCGAGGCTACACCTTC; cdr3_aa: CASSQTGGRGYTF
j_call: TRBJ1-1; d_call: -; cdr3_length: 13; clone_size: -; v_call: TRBV9; cdr3_nt: TGTGCCAGCAGCCCGGGCGGGGGCACTGAAGCTTTCTTT; cdr3_aa: CASSPGGGTEAFF
j_call: TRBJ2-1; d_call: TRBD2; cdr3_length: 15; clone_size: -; v_call: TRBV9; cdr3_nt: TGTGCCAGCAGCGTAGAGGGACTAGCACGCAATGAGCAGTTCTTC; cdr3_aa: CASSVEGLARNEQFF
j_call: TRBJ1-3; d_call: -; cdr3_length: 15; clone_size: many; v_call: TRBV4-1; cdr3_nt: TGCGCCAGCACCGGCGGACAGACTTATGGAAACACCATATATTTT; cdr3_aa: CASTGGQTYGNTIYF
j_call: TRBJ2-3; d_call: TRBD1; cdr3_length: 18; clone_size: -; v_call: TRBV24-1; cdr3_nt: TGTGCCACCAGTGATCCCTACCTTATGACAGGGACCACAGATACGCAGTATTTT; cdr3_aa: CATSDPYLMTGTTDTQYF
j_call: TRBJ1-3; d_call: -; cdr3_length: 15; clone_size: -; v_call: TRBV6-5; cdr3_nt: TGTGCCAGCATCGAGACACTTCTCTCTGGAAACACCATATATTTT; cdr3_aa: CASIETLLSGNTIYF
j_call: TRBJ2-6; d_call: TRBD1; cdr3_length: 19; clone_size: once; v_call: TRBV4-3; cdr3_nt: TGCGCCAGCAGCCAGGGGTCCGCAGGGGGAAGCTCTGGGGCCAACGTCCTGACTTTC; cdr3_aa: CASSQGSAGGSSGANVLTF
j_call: TRBJ2-7; d_call: -; cdr3_length: 15; clone_size: -; v_call: TRBV21-1; cdr3_nt: TGTGCCAGCAGCAAAGCGGGGAGGGTCTCCTACGAGCAGTACTTC; cdr3_aa: CASSKAGRVSYEQYF
j_call: TRBJ2-3; d_call: -; cdr3_length: 15; clone_size: -; v_call: TRBV7-2; cdr3_nt: TGTGCCAGCAGCTTAGTCGGCGGTAGCACAGATACGCAGTATTTT; cdr3_aa: CASSLVGGSTDTQYF
j_call: TRBJ1-6; d_call: -; cdr3_length: 13; clone_size: -; v_call: TRBV27; cdr3_nt: TGTGCCAGCAGGACTCCAGGGGAATCACCCCTCCACTTT; cdr3_aa: CASRTPGESPLHF
j_call: TRBJ2-7; d_call: TRBD2; cdr3_length: 16; clone_size: -; v_call: TRBV3-1/TRBV3-2; cdr3_nt: TGTGCCAGCAGCCATGCGGGACTAGCGGTCTCCTACGAGCAGTACTTC; cdr3_aa: CASSHAGLAVSYEQYF
j_call: TRBJ1-6; d_call: TRBD1; cdr3_length: 15; clone_size: -; v_call: TRBV7-6; cdr3_nt: TGTGCCAGCAGCCTGGGGACAGAATTTAATTCACCCCTCCACTTT; cdr3_aa: CASSLGTEFNSPLHF
j_call: TRBJ1-4; d_call: -; cdr3_length: 13; clone_size: -; v_call: TRBV2; cdr3_nt: TGTGCCAGCAGTCGGAGGGCCAGTGAAAAACTGTTTTTT; cdr3_aa: CASSRRASEKLFF
j_call: TRBJ2-7; d_call: TRBD2; cdr3_length: 14; clone_size: -; v_call: TRBV14; cdr3_nt: TGTGCCAGCAGCCAAGGTACGGGAGGCTACGAGCAGTACTTC; cdr3_aa: CASSQGTGGYEQYF
j_call: TRBJ2-7; d_call: TRBD1; cdr3_length: 14; clone_size: -; v_call: TRBV10-3; cdr3_nt: TGTGCCATCAGTGACCAGGACAGGGGGAGCGAGCAGTACTTC; cdr3_aa: CAISDQDRGSEQYF
j_call: TRBJ2-7; d_call: -; cdr3_length: 17; clone_size: -; v_call: TRBV4-1; cdr3_nt: TGCGCCAGCAGCCAAATTGGGCGGGTCAGGGGATCCTACGAGCAGTACTTC; cdr3_aa: CASSQIGRVRGSYEQYF
j_call: TRBJ1-4; d_call: TRBD1; cdr3_length: 13; clone_size: few; v_call: TRBV2; cdr3_nt: TGTGCCAGCAGCCTTTCCGGGACAGGGGGACTGTTTTTT; cdr3_aa: CASSLSGTGGLFF